This T cell receptor (beta chain) was sequenced in a study of neurological immune-mediated disorders. Study-level results: No sharing of CDR3 amino acid sequences was observed among expanded clones across subjects, suggesting private repertoires in all groups.

The CDR3 length is 18 residues. From germline, CDR1 is LGHNA and CDR2 YNFKEQ. Trimming took off 0 bases at V and 1 base at J, with 13 bases between the two ends. Synthesis of cDNA was accomplished via 5'RACE employing 10-nucleotide random UMIs. In every sequencing run, more than 170 million TCR-beta sequences were generated from 15-18 subjects. MiXCR was run by TCRdb on the 5' RACE reads, yielding one entry per CDR3 protein. The sample records tens of thousands of distinct CDR3 sequences, about 9.7% being singletons. This clonotype showed up many times. Its target is unknown. This sequence was found in a man in his forties or fifties in good health. The sample consisted of PBMCs. The rearrangement joins TRBV4-2 to TRBJ1-6; maybe TRBD1 (5 bases). The CDR3 DNA follows: TGTGCCAGCAGCCAAGATCAAGGGGTAGGGTCCTATAATTCACCCCTCCACTTT. Residues: CASSQDQGVGSYNSPLHF.